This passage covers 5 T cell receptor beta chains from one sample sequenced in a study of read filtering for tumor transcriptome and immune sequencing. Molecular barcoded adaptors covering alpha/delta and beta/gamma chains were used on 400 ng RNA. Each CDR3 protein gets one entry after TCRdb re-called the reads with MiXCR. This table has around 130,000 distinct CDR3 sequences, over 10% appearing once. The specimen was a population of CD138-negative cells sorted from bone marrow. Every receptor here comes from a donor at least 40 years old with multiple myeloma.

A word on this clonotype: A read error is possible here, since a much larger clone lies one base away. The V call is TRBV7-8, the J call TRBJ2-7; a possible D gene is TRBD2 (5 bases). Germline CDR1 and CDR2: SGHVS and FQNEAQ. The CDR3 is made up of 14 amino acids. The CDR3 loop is CAGSLALGSYEQYF. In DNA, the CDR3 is TGTGCCGGCAGCTTAGCGCTGGGATCCTACGAGCAGTACTTC.

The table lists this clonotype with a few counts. CDR3 DNA sequence: TGTGCCAACAGCCCTCCCACCGGGGAGCTGTTTTTT. Its translation is CANSPPTGELFF. V is TRBV12-3 or TRBV12-4 and J is TRBJ2-2; D is unresolved. The CDR3 loop spans 12 amino acids. The V gene lost 10 bases and the J gene lost 4 bases, with 10 bases spanning the gap.

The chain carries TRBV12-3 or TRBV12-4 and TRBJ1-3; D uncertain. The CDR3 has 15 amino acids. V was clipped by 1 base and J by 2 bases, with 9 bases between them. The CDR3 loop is CASSLEGRPGNTIYF. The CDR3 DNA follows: TGTGCCAGCAGTTTAGAAGGACGGCCTGGAAACACCATATATTTT.

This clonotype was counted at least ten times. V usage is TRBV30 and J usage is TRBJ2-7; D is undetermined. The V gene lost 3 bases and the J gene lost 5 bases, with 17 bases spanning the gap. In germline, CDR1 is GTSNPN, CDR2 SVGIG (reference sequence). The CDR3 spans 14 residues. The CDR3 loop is CAWRGRKFSHEQYF. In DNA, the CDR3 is TGTGCCTGGAGGGGCCGGAAGTTCAGCCACGAGCAGTACTTC. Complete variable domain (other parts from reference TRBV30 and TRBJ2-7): SQTIHQWPATLVQPVGSPLSLECTVEGTSNPNLYWYRQAAGRGLQLLFYSVGIGQISSEVPQNLSASRPQDRQFILSSKKLLLSDSGFYLCAWRGRKFSHEQYFGPGTRLTVT.

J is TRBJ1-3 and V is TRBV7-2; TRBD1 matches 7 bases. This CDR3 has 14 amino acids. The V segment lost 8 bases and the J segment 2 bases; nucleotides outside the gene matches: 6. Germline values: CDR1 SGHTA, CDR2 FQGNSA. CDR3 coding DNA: TGTGCCAGCGGTTTTGACAGGGCTGGAAACACCATATATTTT. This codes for CASGFDRAGNTIYF.